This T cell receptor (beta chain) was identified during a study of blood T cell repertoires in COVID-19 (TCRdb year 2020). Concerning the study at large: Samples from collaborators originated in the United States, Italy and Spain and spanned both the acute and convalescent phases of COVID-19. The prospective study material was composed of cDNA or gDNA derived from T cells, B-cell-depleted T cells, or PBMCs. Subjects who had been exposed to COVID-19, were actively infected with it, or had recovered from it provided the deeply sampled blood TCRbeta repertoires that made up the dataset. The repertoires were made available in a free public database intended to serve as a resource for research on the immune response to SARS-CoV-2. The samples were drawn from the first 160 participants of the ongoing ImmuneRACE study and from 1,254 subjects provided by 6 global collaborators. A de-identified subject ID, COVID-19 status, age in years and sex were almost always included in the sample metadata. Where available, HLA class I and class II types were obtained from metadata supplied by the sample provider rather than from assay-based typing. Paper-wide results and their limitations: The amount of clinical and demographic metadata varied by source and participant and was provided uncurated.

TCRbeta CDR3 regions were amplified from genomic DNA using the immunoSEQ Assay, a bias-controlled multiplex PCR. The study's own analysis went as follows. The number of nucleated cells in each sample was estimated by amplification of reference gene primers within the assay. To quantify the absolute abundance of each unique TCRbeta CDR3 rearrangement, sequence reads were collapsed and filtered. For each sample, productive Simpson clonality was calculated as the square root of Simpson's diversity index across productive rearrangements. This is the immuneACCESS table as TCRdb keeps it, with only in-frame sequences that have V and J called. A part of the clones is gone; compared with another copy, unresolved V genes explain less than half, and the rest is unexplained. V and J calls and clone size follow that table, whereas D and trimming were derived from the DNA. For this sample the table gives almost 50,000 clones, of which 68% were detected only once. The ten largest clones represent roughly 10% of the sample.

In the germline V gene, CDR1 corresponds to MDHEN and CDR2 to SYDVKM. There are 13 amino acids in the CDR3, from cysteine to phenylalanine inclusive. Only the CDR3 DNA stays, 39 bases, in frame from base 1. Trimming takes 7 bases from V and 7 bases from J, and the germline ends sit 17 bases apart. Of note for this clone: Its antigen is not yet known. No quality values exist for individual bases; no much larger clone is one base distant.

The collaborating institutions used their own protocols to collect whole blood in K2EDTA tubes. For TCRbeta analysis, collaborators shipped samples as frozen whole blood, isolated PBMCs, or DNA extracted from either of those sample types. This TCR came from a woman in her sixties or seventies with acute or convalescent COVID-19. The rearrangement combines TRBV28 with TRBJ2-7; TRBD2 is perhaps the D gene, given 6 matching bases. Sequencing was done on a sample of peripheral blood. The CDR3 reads CASMEGLRGEQYF. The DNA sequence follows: TGTGCCAGCATGGAGGGCCTTCGGGGGGAGCAGTACTTC.